The 25 T cell receptor beta chains presented below share a single source sample, sequenced in a study of blood T cell repertoires in COVID-19. Clones were read by immunoSEQ multiplex PCR, and TCRdb kept only the in-frame ones, dropping some. This sample yields approximately 250,000 clones, of which 65% to 90% are seen a single time; over 7.5% belongs to the top ten. The material sequenced was PBMCs or T cells enriched from blood (not recorded which). The origin of the receptors is a woman aged 45 to 65 with acute COVID-19.

The chain links TRBV7-8 to TRBJ1-1, with 10 bases fitting TRBD1. Germline CDR1 reads SGHVS; CDR2 reads FQNEAQ. V dropped 3 bases and J dropped 0; count of bases not matched to a gene: 7. The CDR3 runs to 17 residues. The CDR3 loop is CASSLGQGLLMNTEAFF. The CDR3 coding sequence is TGTGCCAGCAGCTTGGGACAGGGGCTACTTATGAACACTGAAGCTTTCTTT.

The table lists this clone with a count of one. The chain employs TRBV7-2 and TRBJ1-3; the D is unclear. V was shortened by 6 bases and J by 2 bases, with 17 bases between the two germline ends. The CDR3 spans 16 residues. Germline CDR1 reads SGHTA; CDR2 reads FQGNSA. The CDR3 DNA follows: TGTGCCAGCAGTTTTGGCCCGTCTGGAGCTGGAAACACCATATATTTT. Its protein product is CASSFGPSGAGNTIYF.

The rearrangement links TRBV10-3 to TRBJ1-2, with TRBD1 identical over 9 bases. Germline V gene data show CDR1 as ENHRY and CDR2 as SYGVKD. This CDR3 has 14 amino acids. J lost 4 bases, V lost 6 bases, and 6 bases had no gene match. DNA for the CDR3: TGTGCCATCAGACTAGGACAGGGGACCTATGGCTACACCTTC. As protein: CAIRLGQGTYGYTF.

The gene calls are TRBV11-2 and TRBJ1-6; 10 nucleotides align to TRBD1. The CDR3 contains 16 residues. V lost 1 base and J lost 8; bases outside the gene matches: 5. Per germline, CDR1 SGHAT and CDR2 FQNNGV. The CDR3 nucleotides read TGTGCCAGCAGCTTAGTCCCCGGGACAGGGGATTCACCCCTCCACTTT. Translated: CASSLVPGTGDSPLHF.

This chain joins TRBV6-5 and TRBJ2-1; TRBD2 matches at 8 bases. The V segment lost 2 bases and the J segment 3 bases; nucleotides outside the gene matches: 0. There are 14 residues in the CDR3. The germline CDR1 and CDR2 sequences are MNHEY and SVGAGI. This CDR3 is CASSYTSGYNEQFF. Here the CDR3 DNA reads TGTGCCAGCAGTTACACTAGCGGCTACAATGAGCAGTTCTTC.

This CDR3 is CASSYSGAGVTYEQYF. CDR3 DNA sequence: TGTGCCAGCAGTTACTCAGGAGCGGGGGTAACCTACGAGCAGTACTTC. The chain links TRBV6-2 or TRBV6-3 to TRBJ2-7; 8 nucleotides align to TRBD2. The germline V gene encodes CDR1 MNHEY and CDR2 SVGEGT. V was pared by 0 bases and J by 2 bases, with 6 bases of the junction left unmatched. The CDR3 has 16 residues.

This clone was counted only a few times. The chain recombines TRBV7-2 with TRBJ1-1; a possible D gene is TRBD1 (6 bases). Germline CDR1 reads SGHTA; CDR2 reads FQGNSA. Trimming took off 7 bases at V and 8 bases at J, with 20 bases between the two ends. The CDR3 sequence is 14 residues long. The CDR3 protein is CASNLGHTRGEAFF. The DNA for the CDR3 is TGTGCCAGCAATCTGGGACACACCCGAGGGGAAGCTTTCTTT.

This chain joins TRBV19 and TRBJ1-2; no definite D call. V gave up 5 bases and J gave up 7 bases, with 8 bases separating them. The length of the CDR3 is 11 residues. CDR1 and CDR2 (germline): LNHDA, SQIVND (reference sequence). CDR3 in amino acids: CASSVTLGYTF. CDR3 nucleotides: TGTGCCAGTAGTGTGACTCTTGGCTACACCTTC.

J is TRBJ2-3 and V is TRBV7-2, with 10 bases matching TRBD2. The junction had 6 bases not matched to a gene; V was cut back by 5 bases and J by 4 bases. This CDR3 has 15 amino acids. CDR1 and CDR2 (germline): SGHTA, FQGNSA. The CDR3 nucleotides are TGTGCCAGCAGCCCGGCTAGCGGGGGTGCAGATACGCAGTATTTT. Protein: CASSPASGGADTQYF.

The gene calls are TRBV30 and TRBJ1-2, with unresolved D. Germline lookup yields CDR1 GTSNPN and CDR2 SVGIG (reference sequence). The V end lost 2 bases, the J end lost 5 bases, and 12 bases lay between the germline ends. The CDR3 spans 13 residues. CDR3 nucleotide sequence: TGTGCCTGGAGTCCGCGGACGGGATATGGCTACACCTTC. It is translated as CAWSPRTGYGYTF.

As regards this clone: Other DNA sequences in the sample encode the same CDR3. The chain combines TRBV5-1 with TRBJ1-6; D not certain. The V end lost 4 bases, the J end lost 0 bases, and 8 bases lay between the germline ends. Germline loops: CDR1 SGHRS, CDR2 YFSETQ. The CDR3 covers 15 residues. DNA for the CDR3: TGCGCCAGCAGCCTTTCGGGCTCCTATAATTCACCCCTCCACTTT. This translates into CASSLSGSYNSPLHF.

The chain recombines TRBV28 with TRBJ2-2; 7 bases fit TRBD2. The CDR3 runs to 15 residues. V dropped 2 bases and J dropped 4; count of bases not matched to a gene: 4. Germline lookup yields CDR1 MDHEN and CDR2 SYDVKM. This CDR3 is CASSLTGGITGELFF. Written as DNA, the CDR3 is TGTGCCAGCAGTTTAACGGGGGGTATCACCGGGGAGCTGTTTTTT.

The V and J genes are TRBV6-2 or TRBV6-3 and TRBJ2-2; 7 nucleotides agree with TRBD2. The V gene's germline CDR1 is MNHEY and CDR2 SVGEGT. With 2 bases clipped from V and 4 bases from J, the junction kept 4 bases outside the gene matches. This CDR3 has 15 residues. The CDR3: CASSYALAVTGELFF. The CDR3 coding sequence is TGTGCCAGCAGTTACGCCCTAGCGGTCACCGGGGAGCTGTTTTTT.

The J gene is TRBJ1-1, the V gene TRBV27, with 10 positions matching TRBD1. The CDR3 covers 15 residues. The germline V gene encodes CDR1 MNHEY and CDR2 SMNVEV (reference sequence). With 6 bases clipped from V and 1 base from J, the junction kept 5 bases outside the gene matches. CDR3: CASSLTGGWNTEAFF. The DNA for the CDR3 is TGTGCCAGCAGCCTGACAGGGGGCTGGAACACTGAAGCTTTCTTT.

DNA of the CDR3: TGTGCCAGCAGCTCACGAGCCGAGATCCCCTTGTCGACCGGGGAGCTGTTTTTT. Protein: CASSSRAEIPLSTGELFF. V gene TRBV7-9 combines with J gene TRBJ2-2; D is uncertain. Germline V gives CDR1 SEHNR, CDR2 FQNEAQ (reference sequence). The CDR3 contains 18 residues. The ends were cut back, 4 bases at V and 5 bases at J, with 23 bases in the middle.

A few counts support this clone. V and J are TRBV7-2 and TRBJ1-1; 9 bases map to TRBD1. V shed 3 bases and J 5 bases; nucleotides not matched to a gene: 4. Per the germline V gene, CDR1 is SGHTA and CDR2 is FQGNSA. CDR3 length: 14 amino acids. The CDR3 loop reads CASSFRDRETEAFF. In DNA form, the CDR3 reads TGTGCCAGCAGCTTTCGGGACAGGGAAACTGAAGCTTTCTTT.

The chain has TRBV18 and TRBJ1-5; D gene unclear. The germline V gene has CDR1 KGHSH and CDR2 LQKENI. This CDR3 region has 14 residues. V was cut by 6 bases and J by 2 bases, with 11 bases left in between. The CDR3 coding sequence is TGTGCCAGCTCGACCAGGAGGGGCAATCAGCCCCAGCATTTT. Translating gives CASSTRRGNQPQHF.

The rearrangement links TRBV2 to TRBJ1-2; a weak D match, TRBD1 (5 bases). Germline CDR1 reads SNHLY; CDR2 reads FYNNEI. The CDR3 has 14 residues. The V and J ends lost 6 bases and 4 bases respectively, with 15 bases between them. CDR3 protein: CASSDSGGSYGYTF. The DNA for the CDR3 is TGTGCCAGCAGCGACTCTGGGGGGTCCTATGGCTACACCTTC. Complete variable domain (other parts from reference TRBV2 and TRBJ1-2): EPEVTQTPSHQVTQMGQEVILRCVPISNHLYFYWYRQILGQKVEFLVSFYNNEISEKSEIFDDQFSVERPDGSNFTLKIRSTKLEDSAMYFCASSDSGGSYGYTFGSGTRLTVV.

The rearrangement links TRBV5-1 to TRBJ1-1; D is ambiguous. Germline CDR1 and CDR2: SGHRS and YFSETQ. The germline V and J ends were trimmed by 0 bases and 11 bases, with 17 bases remaining between them. The CDR3 covers 14 residues. The CDR3 protein is CASSLGEGHQEAFF. CDR3 nucleotide sequence: TGCGCCAGCAGCTTGGGAGAGGGCCACCAAGAGGCTTTCTTT.

This chain uses TRBV19 with TRBJ1-4; D remains ambiguous. The CDR3 runs to 15 residues. Germline CDR1 LNHDA, CDR2 SQIVND (reference sequence). V shed 4 bases and J shed 8 bases, with 17 bases lying between them. The CDR3 region is CASSTDRGGKEKLFF. As DNA, the CDR3 is TGTGCCAGTAGTACGGACCGGGGAGGGAAGGAAAAACTGTTTTTT.

The V call is TRBV7-9, the J call TRBJ1-1, with TRBD1 matching 11 bases. The CDR3 runs to 15 residues. V dropped 4 bases and J dropped 7; count of bases not matched to a gene: 8. Germline assignment: CDR1 SEHNR and CDR2 FQNEAQ (reference sequence). CDR3 sequence reads: CASSSTGTGGSEAFF. The CDR3 coding sequence is TGTGCCAGCAGCTCGACCGGGACAGGGGGGAGTGAAGCTTTCTTT.

This sequence joins TRBV7-3 and TRBJ2-2; 9 bases line up with TRBD1. The CDR3 runs to 16 residues. V gave up 6 bases and J gave up 4 bases; unmatched junction bases: 9. Per germline, CDR1 SGHTA and CDR2 FQGTGA. In DNA, the CDR3 is TGTGCCAGCAGTGCTCCGGGACAGGGCCCCACCGGGGAGCTGTTTTTT. Translated, it gives CASSAPGQGPTGELFF. Using reference TRBV7-3 and TRBJ2-2 for the parts outside the CDR3, the full variable domain is GAGVSQTPSNKVTEKGKYVELRCDPISGHTALYWYRQSLGQGPEFLIYFQGTGAADDSGLPNDRFFAVRPEGSVSTLKIQRTERGDSAVYLCASSAPGQGPTGELFFGEGSRLTVL.

V usage is TRBV30 and J usage is TRBJ1-1; 7 bases align to TRBD1. Germline assignment: CDR1 GTSNPN and CDR2 SVGIG (reference sequence). The length of the CDR3 is 16 residues. V lost 2 bases, J lost 10 bases, and 19 bases stayed unmatched. CDR3 loop: CAWSQRTGASRGPAFF. The CDR3 DNA follows: TGTGCCTGGAGTCAGCGGACAGGAGCAAGTCGGGGACCAGCTTTCTTT. Full variable domain (outside the CDR3, taken from reference TRBV30 and TRBJ1-1): SQTIHQWPATLVQPVGSPLSLECTVEGTSNPNLYWYRQAAGRGLQLLFYSVGIGQISSEVPQNLSASRPQDRQFILSSKKLLLSDSGFYLCAWSQRTGASRGPAFFGQGTRLTVV.

The V gene is TRBV11-2, the J gene TRBJ1-2; 8 bases are shared with TRBD1. This CDR3 comprises 14 residues. Trimming cost V 1 base and J 8 bases; bases outside gene matches: 6. Germline assignment: CDR1 SGHAT and CDR2 FQNNGV. The DNA for the CDR3 is TGTGCCAGCAGCTTAGCCCGGACAGGGATGGGCTACACCTTC. Amino acids: CASSLARTGMGYTF. The whole variable domain, filled in from reference TRBV11-2 and TRBJ1-2, reads EAGVAQSPRYKIIEKRQSVAFWCNPISGHATLYWYQQILGQGPKLLIQFQNNGVVDDSQLPKDRFSAERLKGVDSTLKIQPAKLEDSAVYLCASSLARTGMGYTFGSGTRLTVV.

This clone was seen a few times. V and J are TRBV5-6 and TRBJ2-2; 7 nucleotides agree with TRBD1. Germline lookup yields CDR1 SGHDT and CDR2 YYEEEE. V lost 2 bases, J lost 4 bases, and 5 bases stayed unmatched. The CDR3 has 15 residues. CDR3 sequence: CASSFTGVGTGELFF. As DNA, the CDR3 is TGTGCCAGCAGCTTTACAGGGGTTGGCACCGGGGAGCTGTTTTTT.